This entry lists 32 T cell receptor beta chains sequenced from one sample in a study of vaccination and CD4 T cells after COVID-19. Treatment noted: roughly ten-day PBMC culture with coronavirus spike peptide pools or control peptides (ViraFEST assay). For these TCRs, the target antigens are not known. Scientists ran DNA taken from cultured CD4+ T cells through the Oncomine TCR Beta short-read assay for sequencing. TCRdb called the PCR reads again in MiXCR, with one record for every CDR3 protein. The sample has about 20,000 distinct CDR3 sequences; roughly 51% are singletons. The specimen was CD4+ T cells from blood, cultured in vitro. The receptors were sampled from a human donor who had recovered from COVID-19.

The rearrangement links TRBV6-2 or TRBV6-3 to TRBJ1-6; TRBD1 aligns across 7 bases. Germline CDR1 is MNHEY and CDR2 is SVGEGT. The CDR3 loop spans 15 amino acids. J was trimmed by 4 bases and V by 6 bases; bases with no gene match: 6. The CDR3 DNA reads TGTGCCAGCAGCCCCGAGGGACAGTATAATTCACCCCTCCACTTT. This codes for CASSPEGQYNSPLHF.

The rearrangement links TRBV7-9 to TRBJ2-7; 9 bases are a match to TRBD1. The germline V gene has CDR1 SEHNR and CDR2 FQNEAQ (reference sequence). V lost 4 bases to trimming and J lost 9 bases; unmatched junction nucleotides: 13. CDR3 length: 15 amino acids. The CDR3 is CASSSTWDRVTRQYF. For the CDR3, the DNA is TGTGCCAGCAGCTCCACCTGGGACAGGGTTACTCGGCAGTACTTC.

This chain joins TRBV28 and TRBJ2-2, with D unresolved. CDR1 is MDHEN, CDR2 SYDVKM, per germline. The V end lost 5 bases, the J end lost 1 base, and 11 bases lay between the germline ends. The CDR3 spans 15 residues. CDR3 residues: CASSEGRKNTGELFF. The CDR3 DNA sequence: TGTGCCAGCAGTGAAGGACGGAAGAACACCGGGGAGCTGTTTTTT. Drawing the rest from reference TRBV28 and TRBJ2-2, the complete variable domain is DVKVTQSSRYLVKRTGEKVFLECVQDMDHENMFWYRQDPGLGLRLIYFSYDVKMKEKGDIPEGYSVSREKKERFSLILESASTNQTSMYLCASSEGRKNTGELFFGEGSRLTVL.

The rearrangement joins TRBV12-3 or TRBV12-4 to TRBJ2-5; the D is unclear. This CDR3 is built from 13 residues. The V gene lost 1 base and the J gene lost 2 bases, with 5 bases spanning the gap. The CDR3 bases are TGTGCCAGCAGTTTAGGGCAGCAAGAGACCCAGTACTTC. Amino acid sequence: CASSLGQQETQYF.

This rearrangement joins TRBV10-1 to TRBJ2-7; D is perhaps TRBD1 (6 bases). Deletions cut 2 bases from V and 0 bases from J, with 14 bases between. The V gene's germline CDR1 is WNHNN and CDR2 SYGVQD (reference sequence). The CDR3 consists of 16 residues. The CDR3: CASSEGTGTRSYEQYF. The CDR3 nucleotides are TGCGCCAGCAGTGAGGGGACCGGGACACGCTCCTACGAGCAGTACTTC.

The J gene is TRBJ2-7, the V gene TRBV19; 7 nucleotides match TRBD1. Germline CDR1 is LNHDA and CDR2 is SQIVND (reference sequence). V lost 7 bases, J lost 2 bases, and 11 bases stayed unmatched. The CDR3 length is 15 residues. CDR3 loop: CASTGRQGPTYEQYF. CDR3 coding DNA: TGTGCCAGTACGGGAAGACAGGGACCTACCTACGAGCAGTACTTC.

J is TRBJ1-2 and V is TRBV15, with TRBD1 matching 10 bases. V trimming: 4 bases; J trimming: 6 bases; junction bases outside the gene matches: 8. CDR3 length: 15 residues. Germline loops: CDR1 LNHNV, CDR2 YYDKDF (reference sequence). Written as DNA, the CDR3 is TGTGCCACCAGCAAAACCGGGACAGGGGTGAATGGCTACACCTTC. It specifies CATSKTGTGVNGYTF.

V is TRBV12-3 or TRBV12-4 and J is TRBJ2-5; D gene ambiguous. This CDR3 has 13 residues. V was pared by 4 bases and J by 1 base, with 7 bases between. The CDR3 here is CASSYVGQETQYF. The CDR3 DNA follows: TGTGCCAGCAGTTACGTAGGCCAAGAGACCCAGTACTTC.

J is TRBJ1-2 and V is TRBV20-1; a possible D gene is TRBD1 (5 bases). The V gene's germline CDR1 is DFQATT and CDR2 SNEGSKA (reference sequence). The CDR3 runs to 14 residues. Trimming cost V 1 base and J 4 bases, with 13 bases left between them. Here the CDR3 reads CSARGGGGVYGYTF. CDR3 nucleotide sequence: TGCAGTGCTAGAGGGGGTGGAGGGGTCTATGGCTACACCTTC.

V usage is TRBV7-9 and J usage is TRBJ2-7, with D tentatively TRBD1 (6 bases). Trimming left V 6 bases short and J 3 bases short, with 15 bases between. This CDR3 spans 14 amino acids. CDR1 and CDR2 (germline): SEHNR, FQNEAQ (reference sequence). The CDR3 protein is CASSPRGRDYEQYF. CDR3 nucleotide sequence: TGTGCCAGCAGTCCCAGGGGTCGGGACTACGAGCAGTACTTC.

In the case of this clonotype: Because the CDR3 is missing its conserved closing phenylalanine or tryptophan, this is likely a read error. The chain carries TRBV7-9 and TRBJ1-2; 7 bases are shared with TRBD1. Germline V lookup: CDR1 SEHNR, CDR2 FQNEAQ (reference sequence). The CDR3 runs to 14 residues. V lost 1 base, J lost 4 bases, and 3 bases stayed unmatched. For the CDR3, the DNA is TGTGCCAGCAGCTTAGAGGCAGGGGGCTATGGCTACACCCTC. Its protein is CASSLEAGGYGYTL.

On this clonotype itself: At one boundary the junction diverges from the germline segment, which might be a read error. This chain links TRBV6-1 with TRBJ2-1; D is perhaps TRBD2 (5 bases). CDR1 and CDR2 (germline): MNHNS, SASEGT. The CDR3 is made up of 14 amino acids. The chain's CDR3 is CASSEASGMWEQFF. CDR3 in DNA: TGTGCCAGCAGCGAAGCCTCGGGGATGTGGGAGCAGTTCTTC.

The V call is TRBV19, the J call TRBJ1-1; possibly TRBD1 for D (5 bases). The V end lost 4 bases, the J end lost 5 bases, and 14 bases lay between the germline ends. The CDR3 runs 14 residues. CDR1 LNHDA and CDR2 SQIVND come from the germline V gene (reference sequence). CDR3 nucleotide sequence: TGTGCCAGTAGTACTGACCACAGGTTTACTGAAGCTTTCTTT. Translation gives CASSTDHRFTEAFF.

The chain joins TRBV28 to TRBJ1-5, with D possibly matching TRBD1 (6 bases). V was clipped by 7 bases and J by 2 bases, with 9 bases between them. The CDR3 consists of 13 residues. CDR1 and CDR2 (germline): MDHEN, SYDVKM. The CDR3 nucleotides are TGTGCCAGCAAACAGGGACGCAATCAGCCCCAGCATTTT. This encodes CASKQGRNQPQHF.

This clonotype came up a few times. The chain combines TRBV19 with TRBJ1-2, with no clear D. This CDR3 comprises 11 residues. The germline V gene encodes CDR1 LNHDA and CDR2 SQIVND (reference sequence). Trimming stripped 6 bases from V and 4 bases from J, with 6 bases between. The CDR3 is CASRQSYGYTF. CDR3 coding DNA: TGTGCCAGTAGACAGAGCTATGGCTACACCTTC.

The V and J genes are TRBV15 and TRBJ2-2; TRBD1 aligns across 9 bases. This CDR3 has 15 residues. V was pared by 3 bases and J by 7 bases, with 6 bases of the junction left unmatched. Germline CDR1 reads LNHNV; CDR2 reads YYDKDF (reference sequence). DNA for the CDR3: TGTGCCACCAGCAGCCGGGACAGGGTCTACGGGGAGCTGTTTTTT. It codes for CATSSRDRVYGELFF.

This clonotype was detected only a few times. The V and J genes are TRBV20-1 and TRBJ2-4; 8 bases align to TRBD2. The CDR3 extends over 13 amino acids. The germline CDR1 and CDR2 sequences are DFQATT and SNEGSKA (reference sequence). Trimming at V came to 7 bases and at J to 7 bases, leaving 9 bases not matched to a gene. CDR3 in amino acids: CSVTGGAGNIQYF. The CDR3 DNA sequence: TGCAGTGTCACGGGGGGGGCGGGGAACATTCAGTACTTC.

The chain couples TRBV28 to TRBJ1-6; 8 positions agree with TRBD1. Germline CDR1 is MDHEN and CDR2 is SYDVKM. This CDR3 spans 16 amino acids. J was trimmed by 8 bases and V by 4 bases; bases with no gene match: 10. The DNA for the CDR3 is TGTGCCAGCAGTTCACATCCGGGACAGGAGCATTCACCCCTCCACTTT. As protein: CASSSHPGQEHSPLHF.

V usage is TRBV2 and J usage is TRBJ2-2; a possible D gene is TRBD1 (6 bases). The germline V gene encodes CDR1 SNHLY and CDR2 FYNNEI. The CDR3 is 12 residues long. The V end was cut by 8 bases, the J end by 6 bases, with 10 bases between. The DNA for the CDR3 is TGTGCCAGCCAGGGGCGGGCCGGGGAGCTGTTTTTT. It specifies CASQGRAGELFF.

V is TRBV6-1 and J is TRBJ2-2, with TRBD2 identical over 7 bases. J gave up 3 bases and V 6 bases, and 4 bases lay outside the gene matches. Germline V gives CDR1 MNHNS, CDR2 SASEGT. CDR3 length: 14 amino acids. The CDR3 coding sequence is TGTGCCAGCAGGCGGGACTATTACACCGGGGAGCTGTTTTTT. Amino acids: CASRRDYYTGELFF.

The chain recombines TRBV6-1 with TRBJ2-1, with 7 bases lining up with TRBD2. This CDR3 has 16 amino acids. Germline V lookup: CDR1 MNHNS, CDR2 SASEGT. V was clipped by 7 bases and J by 4 bases; unmatched bases: 13. CDR3 coding DNA: TGTGCCAGCAACGGGCAAGAGCGGGGAGTTTACAATGAGCAGTTCTTC. Its protein product is CASNGQERGVYNEQFF.

V gene TRBV19 combines with J gene TRBJ2-3, with D perhaps TRBD2 (5 bases). Germline V gives CDR1 LNHDA, CDR2 SQIVND (reference sequence). This CDR3 region has 14 residues. Trimming removed 8 bases from V and 4 bases from J, with 16 bases in between. The CDR3 DNA reads TGTGCCAGTGGAGCGGTCTCAGGTGCAGATACGCAGTATTTT. Its translation is CASGAVSGADTQYF.

V is TRBV10-1 and J is TRBJ2-7; D call uncertain. Germline V gene data show CDR1 as WNHNN and CDR2 as SYGVQD (reference sequence). This CDR3 spans 15 amino acids. V gave up 0 bases and J gave up 7 bases, with 16 bases separating them. The CDR3 loop is CASSESGRNIWEQYF. In DNA form, the CDR3 reads TGCGCCAGCAGTGAGTCGGGCCGAAATATATGGGAGCAGTACTTC.

This chain links TRBV29-1 with TRBJ2-2, with D perhaps matching TRBD1 (5 bases). This CDR3 spans 11 amino acids. The V end lost 3 bases, the J end lost 6 bases, and 5 bases lay between the germline ends. Germline CDR1 reads SQVTM; CDR2 reads ANQGSEA. CDR3 region: CSVEGPGELFF. CDR3 bases: TGCAGCGTTGAGGGGCCCGGGGAGCTGTTTTTT.

V is TRBV23-1 and J is TRBJ2-7; weak D call: TRBD2 (5 bases). TRBV23-1 is marked as an open reading frame, function uncertain. V was cut by 11 bases and J by 0 bases, with 20 bases left in between. The CDR3 length is 15 residues. The chain's CDR3 is CARPTGWRSSYEQYF. The CDR3 DNA follows: TGCGCCCGCCCTACTGGGTGGAGGAGCTCCTACGAGCAGTACTTC.

V and J are TRBV5-4 and TRBJ1-1; 7 nucleotides match TRBD1. This CDR3 contains 12 residues. Looked up from germline, CDR1 is SGHNT and CDR2 is YYREEE (reference sequence). V lost 3 bases to trimming and J lost 12 bases; unmatched junction nucleotides: 8. The CDR3 here is CASSSAGTASFF. Written as DNA, the CDR3 is TGTGCCAGCAGCTCGGCCGGGACAGCCTCTTTCTTT.

This clonotype was counted between two and nine times. The rearrangement links TRBV7-2 to TRBJ2-7; 7 bases are shared with TRBD1. V dropped 7 bases and J dropped 0; count of bases not matched to a gene: 6. Germline CDR1 reads SGHTA; CDR2 reads FQGNSA. The CDR3 runs 14 residues. The CDR3 nucleotides are TGTGCCAGCAAACCGGGACAGAGCTCCTACGAGCAGTACTTC. Amino acids: CASKPGQSSYEQYF.

The chain links TRBV24-1 to TRBJ1-2, with a weak D call TRBD1 (5 bases). Trimming took off 9 bases at V and 6 bases at J, with 16 bases between the two ends. The CDR3 is 13 amino acids. Germline lookup yields CDR1 KGHDR and CDR2 SFDVKD. The CDR3 region is CATHNGHGHGYTF. The CDR3 DNA reads TGTGCCACCCATAACGGACACGGCCATGGCTACACCTTC.

The rearrangement links TRBV7-9 to TRBJ1-2; 7 bases align to TRBD1. The J segment lost 0 bases and the V segment lost 0 bases, leaving 10 bases of the junction unmatched. Germline V gene data show CDR1 as SEHNR and CDR2 as FQNEAQ (reference sequence). The CDR3 is 18 residues long. CDR3 sequence (DNA): TGTGCCAGCAGCTTAGCCAGACAGGGTAGTATCGCTAACTATGGCTACACCTTC. Protein sequence: CASSLARQGSIANYGYTF.

DNA of the CDR3: TGTGCCAGCTCACCGATGTTCCGGCCCGAGGAGACCCAGTACTTC. Translating it yields CASSPMFRPEETQYF. V and J are TRBV18 and TRBJ2-5, with D hard to call. Germline CDR1 is KGHSH and CDR2 is LQKENI. Trimming took off 3 bases at V and 5 bases at J, with 16 bases between the two ends. This CDR3 contains 15 residues.

This clonotype occurred a few times. The chain uses TRBV6-2 or TRBV6-3 and TRBJ2-7, with no clear D. Between the trimmed V and J ends, which lost 6 bases and 6 bases, there was a span of 12 bases. Germline V gene lookup returns CDR1 MNHEY and CDR2 SVGEGT. The CDR3 has 12 amino acids. The CDR3 reads CASSRPSPEQYF. DNA for the CDR3: TGTGCCAGCAGCCGCCCATCCCCCGAGCAGTACTTC.

The chain uses TRBV11-2 and TRBJ2-7, with D perhaps matching TRBD1 or TRBD2 (6 bases each). The CDR3 has 15 amino acids. Trimming removed 5 bases from V and 6 bases from J, with 20 bases in between. Germline values: CDR1 SGHAT, CDR2 FQNNGV. CDR3 protein: CASSRKPRGLSEQYF. In DNA, the CDR3 is TGTGCCAGCAGCCGCAAGCCTCGGGGGCTATCCGAGCAGTACTTC.